A selection of T cell receptor beta chains follows, all from one sample in a study of blood T cell repertoires in COVID-19. Profiled with immunoSEQ multiplex PCR; TCRdb holds only in-frame clones, not every one. The repertoire has about 140,000 clones, 75% to 90% of them found once; the top ten carry approximately 4.5%. Input material: PBMCs or T cells enriched from blood (not recorded which). These receptors were taken from a man between 45 and 60 years old who had recovered from COVID-19. Both conserved end residues are part of each CDR3. A D gene is named only where the DNA matches it firmly. For some rows the clone size is stated as once, few or many, or as a class when expanded; others skip it.

v_call: TRBV28
d_call: TRBD1
j_call: TRBJ1-5
clone_size: NA
cdr3_aa: CASSRLQGASNQPQHF
cdr3_nt: TGTGCCAGCAGTCGGCTACAGGGGGCTAGCAATCAGCCCCAGCATTTT

v_call: TRBV4-1
d_call: TRBD1
j_call: TRBJ2-6
clone_size: NA
cdr3_aa: CASSQEQQGVYGANVLTF
cdr3_nt: TGCGCCAGCAGCCAAGAACAACAGGGGGTCTACGGGGCCAACGTCCTGACTTTC

v_call: TRBV20-1
d_call: NA
j_call: TRBJ1-2
clone_size: NA
cdr3_aa: CSARDGGGYTF
cdr3_nt: TGCAGTGCTAGGGACGGGGGTGGCTACACCTTC

v_call: TRBV5-4
d_call: TRBD2
j_call: TRBJ2-1
clone_size: few
cdr3_aa: CASSPGTSGFRDEQFF
cdr3_nt: TGTGCCAGCAGCCCTGGGACTAGCGGGTTCCGGGATGAGCAGTTCTTC

v_call: TRBV5-8
d_call: NA
j_call: TRBJ1-6
clone_size: NA
cdr3_aa: CASSLALLQGYSPLHF
cdr3_nt: TGTGCCAGCAGCTTGGCCCTCCTACAGGGTTATTCACCCCTCCACTTT

v_call: TRBV4-3
d_call: TRBD2
j_call: TRBJ2-2
clone_size: NA
cdr3_aa: CASSQEGGWNLNTGELFF
cdr3_nt: TGCGCCAGCAGCCAAGAGGGGGGGTGGAATTTGAACACCGGGGAGCTGTTTTTT

v_call: TRBV10-1
d_call: NA
j_call: TRBJ2-1
clone_size: NA
cdr3_aa: CASSVLVRGSYNEQFF
cdr3_nt: TGCGCCAGCAGTGTTCTAGTCCGGGGTAGCTACAATGAGCAGTTCTTC

v_call: TRBV7-2
d_call: TRBD2
j_call: TRBJ2-7
clone_size: NA
cdr3_aa: CASSFSGLLSYEQYF
cdr3_nt: TGTGCCAGCAGTTTTAGCGGGCTACTCTCCTACGAGCAGTACTTC

v_call: TRBV16
d_call: TRBD1
j_call: TRBJ2-1
clone_size: NA
cdr3_aa: CASSQGTGATYNEQFF
cdr3_nt: TGTGCCAGCAGCCAAGGGACAGGGGCTACCTACAATGAGCAGTTCTTC

v_call: TRBV5-4
d_call: NA
j_call: TRBJ2-5
clone_size: NA
cdr3_aa: CASRLSTVQETQYF
cdr3_nt: TGTGCCAGCAGATTATCGACTGTGCAAGAGACCCAGTACTTC

v_call: TRBV28
d_call: NA
j_call: TRBJ1-2
clone_size: NA
cdr3_aa: CASSLTGALIYGYTF
cdr3_nt: TGTGCCAGCAGTCTGACTGGTGCCCTCATCTATGGCTACACCTTC

v_call: TRBV6-5
d_call: NA
j_call: TRBJ2-2
clone_size: NA
cdr3_aa: CASSYRPDSRTGELFF
cdr3_nt: TGTGCCAGCAGTTACCGACCTGACAGTCGCACCGGGGAGCTGTTTTTT

v_call: TRBV5-1
d_call: TRBD1
j_call: TRBJ1-3
clone_size: NA
cdr3_aa: CASSSWTGSGNTIYF
cdr3_nt: TGCGCCAGCAGCTCCTGGACAGGGTCTGGAAACACCATATATTTT

v_call: TRBV15
d_call: TRBD1
j_call: TRBJ1-3
clone_size: NA
cdr3_aa: CATSRDRTGPSGNTIYF
cdr3_nt: TGTGCCACCAGCAGAGATAGGACAGGTCCCTCTGGAAACACCATATATTTT

v_call: TRBV7-2
d_call: NA
j_call: TRBJ1-3
clone_size: NA
cdr3_aa: CASSRTVSGNTIYF
cdr3_nt: TGTGCCAGCAGCCGGACAGTCTCTGGAAACACCATATATTTT

v_call: TRBV7-3
d_call: NA
j_call: TRBJ1-1
clone_size: NA
cdr3_aa: CASSLWRNTEAFF
cdr3_nt: TGTGCCAGCAGCTTATGGAGGAACACTGAAGCTTTCTTT

v_call: TRBV10-3
d_call: NA
j_call: TRBJ1-6
clone_size: NA
cdr3_aa: CAIRAGVNSPLHF
cdr3_nt: TGTGCCATCAGGGCAGGCGTTAATTCACCCCTCCACTTT

v_call: TRBV30
d_call: NA
j_call: TRBJ2-2
clone_size: NA
cdr3_aa: CAWSVPSRVRGRELFF
cdr3_nt: TGTGCCTGGAGTGTACCTTCCCGAGTGCGCGGAAGGGAGCTGTTTTTT

v_call: TRBV4-3
d_call: NA
j_call: TRBJ1-2
clone_size: NA
cdr3_aa: CASSQENRNYGYTF
cdr3_nt: TGCGCCAGCAGCCAAGAAAACAGAAACTATGGCTACACCTTC

v_call: TRBV7-3
d_call: TRBD1
j_call: TRBJ1-1
clone_size: NA
cdr3_aa: CASSLGTANTEAFF
cdr3_nt: TGTGCCAGCAGCCTAGGGACAGCTAACACTGAAGCTTTCTTT

v_call: TRBV7-2
d_call: TRBD2
j_call: TRBJ2-5
clone_size: NA
cdr3_aa: CASSSGGLAGGETQYF
cdr3_nt: TGTGCCAGCAGCTCAGGAGGCCTAGCGGGAGGTGAGACCCAGTACTTC

v_call: TRBV5-1
d_call: NA
j_call: TRBJ1-3
clone_size: NA
cdr3_aa: CASSYAGFGNTIYF
cdr3_nt: TGCGCCAGCAGCTATGCGGGGTTCGGAAACACCATATATTTT

v_call: TRBV7-3
d_call: NA
j_call: TRBJ2-1
clone_size: NA
cdr3_aa: CASSLIGVDEQFF
cdr3_nt: TGTGCCAGCAGCTTAATCGGGGTAGATGAGCAGTTCTTC

v_call: TRBV5-1
d_call: NA
j_call: TRBJ1-5
clone_size: NA
cdr3_aa: CASSLGGKDSGSQPQHF
cdr3_nt: TGCGCCAGCAGCTTGGGTGGGAAGGACAGTGGATCTCAGCCCCAGCATTTT

v_call: TRBV9
d_call: NA
j_call: TRBJ2-7
clone_size: NA
cdr3_aa: CASSLWGDSVGEQYF
cdr3_nt: TGTGCCAGCAGCTTGTGGGGGGACTCGGTCGGCGAGCAGTACTTC

v_call: TRBV27
d_call: NA
j_call: TRBJ2-3
clone_size: NA
cdr3_aa: CASSFRGTGIFADTQYF
cdr3_nt: TGTGCCAGCAGTTTTAGGGGGACCGGGATTTTCGCAGATACGCAGTATTTT

v_call: TRBV28
d_call: NA
j_call: TRBJ1-2
clone_size: NA
cdr3_aa: CASSLSVANYGYTF
cdr3_nt: TGTGCCAGCAGTTTATCCGTAGCTAACTATGGCTACACCTTC

v_call: TRBV18
d_call: TRBD2
j_call: TRBJ2-1
clone_size: NA
cdr3_aa: CASSPPSSGDYNEQFF
cdr3_nt: TGTGCCAGCTCACCACCGTCTAGCGGAGACTACAATGAGCAGTTCTTC

v_call: TRBV6-1
d_call: NA
j_call: TRBJ1-6
clone_size: NA
cdr3_aa: CASSEFTLSPLHF
cdr3_nt: TGTGCCAGCAGTGAATTTACTCTCTCACCCCTCCACTTT

v_call: TRBV2
d_call: NA
j_call: TRBJ2-5
clone_size: NA
cdr3_aa: CASSEARVISAQYF
cdr3_nt: TGTGCCAGCAGTGAAGCGCGGGTTATCTCGGCCCAGTACTTC

v_call: TRBV27
d_call: TRBD2
j_call: TRBJ2-2
clone_size: NA
cdr3_aa: CASLHLGLAGAGELFF
cdr3_nt: TGTGCCAGCCTCCACCTTGGACTAGCGGGGGCCGGGGAGCTGTTTTTT

v_call: TRBV5-8
d_call: TRBD1
j_call: TRBJ1-4
clone_size: NA
cdr3_aa: CASSLSPGQYEKLFF
cdr3_nt: TGTGCCAGCAGCTTATCCCCGGGACAGTATGAAAAACTGTTTTTT

v_call: TRBV6-4
d_call: TRBD1
j_call: TRBJ1-2
clone_size: NA
cdr3_aa: CASSPPWDRGTYGYTF
cdr3_nt: TGTGCCAGCAGTCCTCCCTGGGACAGGGGAACCTATGGCTACACCTTC

v_call: TRBV11-2
d_call: NA
j_call: TRBJ1-5
clone_size: NA
cdr3_aa: CASSLAAGNQPQHF
cdr3_nt: TGTGCCAGCAGCTTAGCCGCAGGCAATCAGCCCCAGCATTTT

v_call: TRBV24-1
d_call: TRBD1
j_call: TRBJ1-5
clone_size: NA
cdr3_aa: CATSDSHRQGTFEPQHF
cdr3_nt: TGTGCCACCAGTGATTCGCACAGACAGGGGACCTTTGAGCCCCAGCATTTT

v_call: TRBV28
d_call: NA
j_call: TRBJ2-3
clone_size: NA
cdr3_aa: CASSSPAASTPDTQYF
cdr3_nt: TGTGCCAGCAGTTCCCCGGCGGCTAGCACACCAGATACGCAGTATTTT

v_call: TRBV5-1
d_call: NA
j_call: TRBJ1-4
clone_size: NA
cdr3_aa: CASSSGQYNEKLFF
cdr3_nt: TGCGCCAGCAGCTCCGGACAGTACAATGAAAAACTGTTTTTT

v_call: TRBV30
d_call: NA
j_call: TRBJ1-6
clone_size: NA
cdr3_aa: CAWREAGFSYNSPLHF
cdr3_nt: TGTGCCTGGAGAGAAGCAGGGTTTTCATATAATTCACCCCTCCACTTT

v_call: TRBV20-1
d_call: TRBD2
j_call: TRBJ2-1
clone_size: NA
cdr3_aa: CSASDSGSSERLGYNEQFF
cdr3_nt: TGCAGTGCTAGTGATAGCGGGAGTTCGGAACGTTTGGGTTACAATGAGCAGTTCTTC

v_call: TRBV5-6
d_call: NA
j_call: TRBJ1-4
clone_size: NA
cdr3_aa: CASSALDAGNEKLFF
cdr3_nt: TGTGCCAGCAGTGCCCTGGATGCGGGTAATGAAAAACTGTTTTTT

v_call: TRBV18
d_call: NA
j_call: TRBJ1-2
clone_size: NA
cdr3_aa: CASSLAGTYSNYGYTF
cdr3_nt: TGTGCCAGCTCACTAGCAGGGACTTACTCTAACTATGGCTACACCTTC

v_call: TRBV11-3
d_call: TRBD2
j_call: TRBJ2-3
clone_size: NA
cdr3_aa: CASSLESSGGTDTQYF
cdr3_nt: TGTGCCAGCAGCTTAGAGTCTAGCGGGGGCACAGATACGCAGTATTTT

v_call: TRBV6-5
d_call: NA
j_call: TRBJ1-5
clone_size: NA
cdr3_aa: CASTKQGGNQPQHF
cdr3_nt: TGTGCCAGCACCAAACAGGGTGGGAATCAGCCCCAGCATTTT

v_call: TRBV12-3/TRBV12-4
d_call: NA
j_call: TRBJ1-4
clone_size: NA
cdr3_aa: CASSFFDEKLFF
cdr3_nt: TGTGCCAGCAGTTTCTTCGATGAAAAACTGTTTTTT

v_call: TRBV5-4
d_call: TRBD1
j_call: TRBJ2-7
clone_size: NA
cdr3_aa: CASSIRDRGPYEQYF
cdr3_nt: TGTGCCAGCAGCATCCGGGACAGGGGGCCCTACGAGCAGTACTTC

v_call: TRBV19
d_call: NA
j_call: TRBJ1-2
clone_size: once
cdr3_aa: CASRRQETYGYTF
cdr3_nt: TGTGCCAGTAGAAGACAGGAGACCTATGGCTACACCTTC

v_call: TRBV18
d_call: TRBD1
j_call: TRBJ1-5
clone_size: NA
cdr3_aa: CASSNTGQGLRQPQHF
cdr3_nt: TGTGCCAGCTCAAATACGGGACAGGGCTTACGTCAGCCCCAGCATTTT

v_call: TRBV27
d_call: NA
j_call: TRBJ2-7
clone_size: NA
cdr3_aa: CASSILVRAGRYEQYF
cdr3_nt: TGTGCCAGCAGTATTCTAGTCAGGGCCGGTAGATACGAGCAGTACTTC

v_call: TRBV29-1
d_call: NA
j_call: TRBJ2-3
clone_size: NA
cdr3_aa: CSVVVTVTVRQYF
cdr3_nt: TGCAGCGTTGTGGTCACGGTTACGGTACGGCAGTATTTT

v_call: TRBV4-3
d_call: TRBD1
j_call: TRBJ2-7
clone_size: NA
cdr3_aa: CASSPGQGTTYEQYF
cdr3_nt: TGCGCCAGCAGCCCGGGACAGGGGACAACCTACGAGCAGTACTTC